This TCR beta chain came from a study of T-cell memory formation after mild COVID-19 (dated by TCRdb to the early 2020s). Notes on the research overall: TCR sequence clusters from the two donors were largely donor specific. Longitudinal TCRalpha and TCRbeta repertoire sequencing tracked T-cell clones expanding and contracting after mild COVID-19 in a couple of donors. Two young, previously healthy adult volunteers, one female and one male, were included in the cohort. Here is what the overall study found, with its caveats: From day 15 to 85, contracting clones showed balanced CD4/CD8 phenotypes, whereas a second wave of clones that expanded from day 15 to 37 leaned towards CD4+. Some responding clones were detected in pre-infection memory, suggesting pre-existing cross-reactive memory T cells joined the SARS-CoV-2 response. Only a couple of mild cases were covered by the study, and larger cohorts that include severe cases with pre-infection samples were considered necessary. The second-wave clones that peaked on day 37 were not confirmed to be SARS-CoV-2 specific. Contracting CD4+ clones were located mainly in the CM and EM memory subsets, whereas CD8+ clones were found to be enriched in EMRA.

Germline trimming amounts to 3 bases on V and 0 bases on J, with 8 as the count of junction bases outside the gene matches. The CDR3 measures 16 amino acids from cysteine to phenylalanine. Kept here is only the CDR3 DNA, which spans 48 bases and is read in frame from base 1. The germline V gene gives CDR1 as SGHRS and CDR2 as YFSETQ. These reads were obtained on an Illumina NovaSeq 6000. Using 5'RACE with constant-segment primers, TCRalpha and TCRbeta cDNA libraries were constructed, with sample barcodes and unique molecular identifiers added in the process. Trizol reagent was used to extract RNA from every sample. Library amplification was performed in two PCR steps, and a second sample barcode and Illumina TruSeq adapters were introduced in the second step. The libraries were sequenced on an Illumina NovaSeq using 2 x 150 bp paired-end reads. Per the authors' processing: Demultiplexing of reads and collapsing into UMI-guided consensus sequences were performed with migec v1.2.7. With mixcr v2.1.11, UMI consensuses were aligned to TRA and TRB V and J templates and assembled into clonotypes. Clonotypes were classified as expanded or contracted when called significant by both edgeR and NoisET, with noise models trained on biological replicates. For edgeR calls, the thresholds were a false discovery rate-adjusted p below 0.01 and a log2 fold-change of 1. As an exploratory analysis of dynamics, PCA with hierarchical clustering was applied to max-normalized trajectories of the 1000 most abundant clonotypes. Each responding clone was given a CD4 or CD8 phenotype based on the CD4+ and CD8+ repertoires, which had been sequenced separately. The raw public data were reprocessed by TCRdb itself: fastp quality trimming at Q25, MiXCR clonotype calling, in-frame beta chains only. Every CDR3 protein is listed once, alongside the most common genes and DNA of its rows. The V and J calls were not made by the authors but by TCRdb's processing. In this sample the table shows fewer than 200,000 distinct CDR3 sequences, about a fifth of which occur a single time. The top ten clonotypes cover approximately 4% of the sample.

Notes on this clonotype: No cognate antigen has been identified for it. Per-base quality was not reported, and no clone a single base away is much larger than it.

Ficoll-Paque density gradient centrifugation was the method used to isolate PBMCs. The sample taken for sequencing was PBMCs or a T cell subset sorted from them (not recorded which). The V gene is TRBV5-1 and the J gene is TRBJ1-1, and TRBD1 aligns with 7 junction nucleotides. This receptor was obtained from a man younger than 30 who had mild COVID-19 (a few samples of this study predate the infection). The sample titles of this study are shuffled in the database, so cell type and time point are left out; the donor was told from shared clones. CDR3 sequence: CASSYGGGRVNTEAFF. The nucleotides are TGCGCCAGCAGCTATGGAGGGGGCCGGGTGAACACTGAAGCTTTCTTT.